The 31 T cell receptor beta chains presented below share a single source sample, sequenced in a study of shared T cell receptors in the human thymus. Libraries were prepared by immunoSEQ multiplex PCR; TCRdb keeps only in-frame clonotypes and omits some of them. The sample has roughly 410,000 clones; just under 95% are singletons. The material sequenced was thymocytes. These receptors were obtained from a human donor.

The chain has TRBV29-1 and TRBJ1-5; D is undetermined. The CDR3 runs to 14 residues. Germline CDR1 reads SQVTM; CDR2 reads ANQGSEA. V lost 4 bases and J lost 0, with 10 bases in between. Here the CDR3 reads CSVGTGYSNQPQHF. The CDR3 DNA is TGCAGCGTTGGGACGGGGTATAGCAATCAGCCCCAGCATTTT. The full variable domain, its missing parts supplied by reference TRBV29-1 and TRBJ1-5, is SAVISQKPSRDICQRGTSLTIQCQVDSQVTMMFWYRQQPGQSLTLIATANQGSEATYESGFVIDKFPISRPNLTFSTLTVSNMSPEDSSIYLCSVGTGYSNQPQHFGDGTRLSIL.

The rearrangement uses TRBV28 and TRBJ2-3, with a tentative D call TRBD2 (6 bases). This CDR3 has 18 residues. Trimming cost V 1 base and J 5 bases, with 22 bases left between them. Germline values: CDR1 MDHEN, CDR2 SYDVKM. Written as DNA, the CDR3 is TGTGCCAGCAGTTTATATCCCCCGACCGGGACTCCTAGAGATACGCAGTATTTT. It is translated as CASSLYPPTGTPRDTQYF.

The chain recombines TRBV29-1 with TRBJ2-7; D may correspond to TRBD1 or TRBD2 (5 bases each). CDR3 length: 14 residues. CDR1 SQVTM and CDR2 ANQGSEA come from the germline V gene. Trimming stripped 0 bases from V and 2 bases from J, with 11 bases between. The CDR3 region has the DNA TGCAGCGTTGAAGATCGGGACGGACCCTACGAGCAGTACTTC. Its translation is CSVEDRDGPYEQYF.

This rearrangement joins TRBV28 to TRBJ1-1, with D uncertain. Germline lookup yields CDR1 MDHEN and CDR2 SYDVKM. V dropped 7 bases and J dropped 3 bases, with 18 bases sitting between them. The CDR3 is 15 amino acids. The CDR3 loop is CASKGGTPSDTEAFF. Written as DNA, the CDR3 is TGTGCCAGCAAGGGAGGCACCCCCTCGGACACTGAAGCTTTCTTT.

The genes are TRBV5-1 and TRBJ2-7; 14 positions match TRBD2. CDR1 and CDR2 (germline): SGHRS, YFSETQ. J lost 2 bases, V lost 4 bases, and 8 bases had no gene match. The CDR3 runs to 17 residues. CDR3 bases: TGCGCCAGCAGCCCCCGAGTGGGACTAGCGGGAGCCTACGAGCAGTACTTC. Protein product: CASSPRVGLAGAYEQYF. Supplemented by reference TRBV5-1 and TRBJ2-7, the full variable domain reads KAGVTQTPRYLIKTRGQQVTLSCSPISGHRSVSWYQQTPGQGLQFLFEYFSETQRNKGNFPGRFSGRQFSNSRSEMNVSTLELGDSALYLCASSPRVGLAGAYEQYFGPGTRLTVT.

The chain combines TRBV29-1 with TRBJ1-4; D remains ambiguous. V shed 3 bases and J shed 8 bases, with 22 bases lying between them. The CDR3 runs to 16 residues. Germline CDR1 is SQVTM and CDR2 is ANQGSEA. CDR3 amino acids: CSVEIGEPRKEEKLFF. The CDR3 coding sequence is TGCAGCGTTGAGATCGGAGAACCCCGGAAGGAGGAAAAACTGTTTTTT.

The chain has TRBV11-2 and TRBJ1-1, with D unresolved. The CDR3 loop spans 10 amino acids. Germline V gene lookup returns CDR1 SGHAT and CDR2 FQNNGV. The germline V and J ends were trimmed by 8 bases and 11 bases, with 12 bases remaining between them. Written as DNA, the CDR3 is TGTGCCAGCCCTGCTCCCCGGGCTTTCTTT. Protein: CASPAPRAFF.

The chain uses TRBV11-3 and TRBJ2-4; 8 bases align to TRBD1. Germline-derived CDR1 and CDR2 are SGHNT and YENEEA. The CDR3 contains 13 residues. J gave up 11 bases and V 4 bases, and 7 bases lay outside the gene matches. The CDR3 spells CASSSSQGALQYF. CDR3 coding DNA: TGTGCCAGCAGCTCTAGCCAGGGGGCGCTTCAGTACTTC.

The rearrangement joins TRBV28 to TRBJ2-7; possibly TRBD2 for D (6 bases). V lost 2 bases, J lost 3 bases, and 8 bases lay in between. The CDR3 loop spans 13 amino acids. Germline V lookup: CDR1 MDHEN, CDR2 SYDVKM. This CDR3 reads CASSLGTRYEQYF. In nucleotides, the CDR3 is TGTGCCAGCAGTTTAGGGACTCGCTACGAGCAGTACTTC. Filled out from reference TRBV28 and TRBJ2-7, the complete variable domain reads DVKVTQSSRYLVKRTGEKVFLECVQDMDHENMFWYRQDPGLGLRLIYFSYDVKMKEKGDIPEGYSVSREKKERFSLILESASTNQTSMYLCASSLGTRYEQYFGPGTRLTVT.

This chain links TRBV28 with TRBJ2-7, with unresolved D. The germline gives CDR1 MDHEN, CDR2 SYDVKM. Deletions cut 8 bases from V and 0 bases from J, with 17 bases between. The CDR3 has 15 amino acids. The CDR3 region is CASSPPSVHSYEQYF. The CDR3 nucleotides read TGTGCCAGCTCTCCCCCCTCCGTCCACTCCTACGAGCAGTACTTC.

The chain uses TRBV28 and TRBJ2-3; TRBD1 agrees at 10 bases. CDR1 and CDR2 (germline): MDHEN, SYDVKM. The CDR3 consists of 18 residues. V shed 1 base, J shed 3 bases, and the junction held 10 bases outside the gene matches. CDR3 in amino acids: CASSLSVGQGIETDTQYF. The CDR3 coding sequence is TGTGCCAGCAGTTTATCAGTGGGACAGGGGATTGAGACAGATACGCAGTATTTT.

The chain links TRBV4-3 to TRBJ2-7; D perhaps matches TRBD2 (5 bases). V shed 4 bases and J shed 3 bases, with 16 bases lying between them. CDR3 length equals 15 residues. Germline CDR1 and CDR2: LGHNA and YSLEER. DNA of the CDR3: TGCGCCAGCAGCCGGACTGGCCGGGAAATCTACGAGCAGTACTTC. Residues: CASSRTGREIYEQYF.

The chain links TRBV30 to TRBJ2-3; 9 bases agree with TRBD2. Germline CDR1 GTSNPN, CDR2 SVGIG (reference sequence). This CDR3 is built from 15 residues. The V and J ends lost 4 bases and 6 bases, in that order; junction bases with no gene match: 11. The CDR3 nucleotides read TGTGCCTGGATAGAGTGGCGGGAGGGCAAGGATACGCAGTATTTT. It translates to CAWIEWREGKDTQYF.

This clone appeared a single time. The V and J genes are TRBV30 and TRBJ1-5; tentative D call: TRBD1 (5 bases). The CDR3 spans 13 residues. V lost 4 bases, J lost 2 bases, and 9 bases lay in between. From germline, CDR1 is GTSNPN and CDR2 SVGIG (reference sequence). This CDR3 is CAWTGSGNQPQHF. The CDR3 bases are TGTGCCTGGACAGGGTCGGGCAATCAGCCCCAGCATTTT.

V gene TRBV5-1 combines with J gene TRBJ2-1, with D possibly matching TRBD1 (5 bases). Germline V lookup: CDR1 SGHRS, CDR2 YFSETQ. V lost 4 bases to trimming and J lost 0 bases, with 11 bases between them. The CDR3 totals 15 residues. CDR3 amino acids: CASSLGATSYNEQFF. The CDR3 nucleotides read TGCGCCAGCAGCCTAGGGGCGACCTCCTACAATGAGCAGTTCTTC.

Note on this clone: Other DNA variants within this sample encode the same CDR3. The chain couples TRBV20-1 to TRBJ2-7; weak D call: TRBD2 (5 bases). CDR1 DFQATT and CDR2 SNEGSKA come from the germline V gene (reference sequence). The germline V and J ends were trimmed by 6 bases and 3 bases, with 6 bases remaining between them. The CDR3 loop spans 10 amino acids. The CDR3 DNA reads TGCAGTGCCCGGGGCTACGAGCAGTACTTC. This translates into CSARGYEQYF.

The chain joins TRBV4-2 to TRBJ2-6; possible D gene TRBD2, 7 bases. V was pared by 1 base and J by 2 bases, with 9 bases between. The CDR3 loop spans 16 amino acids. Per germline, CDR1 LGHNA and CDR2 YNFKEQ. CDR3 loop: CASSQGGGAGANVLTF. For the CDR3, the DNA is TGTGCCAGCAGCCAAGGGGGGGGCGCTGGGGCCAACGTCCTGACTTTC.

This chain joins TRBV2 and TRBJ2-7; 10 nucleotides line up with TRBD2. V was clipped by 4 bases and J by 3 bases; unmatched bases: 6. CDR1 is SNHLY, CDR2 FYNNEI, per germline. The CDR3 spans 15 residues. The CDR3 region is CASSGLAGVVYEQYF. CDR3 in DNA: TGTGCCAGCAGTGGGCTAGCGGGAGTAGTCTACGAGCAGTACTTC.

This rearrangement joins TRBV27 to TRBJ1-2; 9 positions agree with TRBD1. J was trimmed by 5 bases and V by 7 bases; bases with no gene match: 8. CDR1 MNHEY and CDR2 SMNVEV come from the germline V gene (reference sequence). This CDR3 is 14 amino acids long. The CDR3 region is CASTRDRDTYGYTF. The DNA of the CDR3 is TGTGCCAGCACCCGGGACAGGGATACGTATGGCTACACCTTC.

The chain couples TRBV27 to TRBJ2-7, with D perhaps TRBD1 (6 bases). Trimming shortened V by 8 bases and J by 1 base, and 21 bases separated the two germline ends. The CDR3 sequence is 16 residues long. Germline V lookup: CDR1 MNHEY, CDR2 SMNVEV (reference sequence). The CDR3 DNA reads as TGTGCCAGCGCACAGGACAGCGGACTCTTATCCTACGAGCAGTACTTC. Translated: CASAQDSGLLSYEQYF.

This chain uses TRBV28 with TRBJ1-3; 7 bases are shared with TRBD1. With V trimmed by 5 bases and J by 4 bases, 14 bases remained unmatched. The CDR3 runs to 17 residues. Germline V CDR1 and CDR2: MDHEN, SYDVKM. The CDR3 sequence: CASSRNTGAGGGNTIYF. In DNA, the CDR3 is TGTGCCAGCAGTAGAAACACAGGGGCTGGGGGGGGAAACACCATATATTTT.

The gene calls are TRBV6-1 and TRBJ2-3; 9 bases fit TRBD2. From germline, CDR1 is MNHNS and CDR2 SASEGT. V gave up 2 bases and J gave up 5 bases; unmatched junction bases: 5. This CDR3 comprises 15 residues. CDR3 protein: CASSETSGCEDTQYF. In DNA, the CDR3 is TGTGCCAGCAGTGAAACTAGCGGGTGCGAAGATACGCAGTATTTT.

This chain links TRBV11-2 with TRBJ2-3, with TRBD1 matching over 7 bases. This CDR3 contains 15 residues. Trimming took 2 bases from V and 3 from J; bases not matched to a gene: 5. Per the germline V gene, CDR1 is SGHAT and CDR2 is FQNNGV. CDR3 region: CASSLLVTGTDTQYF. In DNA form, the CDR3 reads TGTGCCAGCAGCTTATTGGTGACAGGGACAGATACGCAGTATTTT.

The chain combines TRBV4-1 with TRBJ2-7, with D perhaps matching TRBD2 (6 bases). CDR3 length equals 17 residues. Germline CDR1 reads MGHRA; CDR2 reads YSYEKL. Deletions cut 0 bases from V and 0 bases from J, with 15 bases between. CDR3 sequence: CASSQDIVLALSYEQYF. Written as DNA, the CDR3 is TGCGCCAGCAGCCAAGATATCGTCCTAGCGCTCTCCTACGAGCAGTACTTC.

V and J are TRBV6-5 and TRBJ1-3; no firm D call. Trimming left V 0 bases short and J 0 bases short, with 9 bases between. From germline, CDR1 is MNHEY and CDR2 SVGAGI. CDR3 size: 16 residues. CDR3 sequence reads: CASSYSTGFSGNTIYF. In DNA form, the CDR3 reads TGTGCCAGCAGTTACTCGACCGGGTTCTCTGGAAACACCATATATTTT.

The rearrangement links TRBV5-6 to TRBJ1-1, with D unresolved. The germline CDR1 and CDR2 sequences are SGHDT and YYEEEE. CDR3 size: 13 residues. Trimming cost V 2 bases and J 4 bases, with 9 bases left between them. The CDR3 is CASSLLTITEAFF. The CDR3 bases are TGTGCCAGCAGCTTATTGACGATCACTGAAGCTTTCTTT.

Written as DNA, the CDR3 is TGTGCCAGCACCCCCGGCGCATCGTCCGGCGAGCAGTACTTC. It yields the protein CASTPGASSGEQYF. The V gene is TRBV27, the J gene TRBJ2-7; D not certain. This CDR3 contains 14 residues. Germline CDR1 is MNHEY and CDR2 is SMNVEV (reference sequence). The V gene lost 7 bases and the J gene lost 6 bases, with 19 bases spanning the gap.

The J gene is TRBJ1-1, the V gene TRBV29-1, with D perhaps matching TRBD1 (6 bases). Germline loops: CDR1 SQVTM, CDR2 ANQGSEA. Between the trimmed V and J ends, which lost 5 bases and 3 bases, there was a span of 13 bases. There are 13 residues in the CDR3. CDR3 nucleotide sequence: TGCAGCGTTAACAGGGTCGGGGACACTGAAGCTTTCTTT. Its translation is CSVNRVGDTEAFF.

The chain uses TRBV4-1 and TRBJ2-1; the match to TRBD2 covers 10 bases. The V gene end was trimmed by 4 bases and the J gene end by 8 bases; junction bases not matched to a gene: 2. Germline CDR1 and CDR2: MGHRA and YSYEKL. The CDR3 runs to 13 residues. The DNA for the CDR3 is TGCGCCAGCAGCCTCGGACTAGCGGATGAGCAGTTCTTC. As protein: CASSLGLADEQFF.

The genes are TRBV28 and TRBJ2-7; a weak D match, TRBD1 (6 bases). V lost 4 bases and J 2 bases, leaving 9 bases between the germline ends. The germline gives CDR1 MDHEN, CDR2 SYDVKM. This CDR3 has 13 amino acids. The CDR3 here is CASSYRVPYEQYF. DNA of the CDR3: TGTGCCAGCAGTTACAGGGTTCCCTACGAGCAGTACTTC.

This clone was counted a few times. This sequence joins TRBV28 and TRBJ2-7; D is tentatively TRBD1 or TRBD2 (5 bases each). CDR3 length equals 13 residues. The V and J ends lost 5 bases and 2 bases respectively, with 10 bases between them. CDR1 and CDR2 (germline): MDHEN, SYDVKM. CDR3 loop: CASSTRGPYEQYF. CDR3 bases: TGTGCCAGCAGTACACGGGGCCCCTACGAGCAGTACTTC.